The 15 T cell receptor beta chains in this list originate from one sample, sequenced in a study of identical twins (dated by TCRdb to the mid-2010s). The library was prepared using 5' RACE. Sequencing relied on an Illumina HiSeq 2000. Clones were called with MiXCR by TCRdb after fastp trimmed the public reads at Q25, and only in-frame beta chains were retained. Each CDR3 protein gets just one entry, which takes the most common genes and DNA from the rows behind it. This sample has approximately 630,000 distinct CDR3 sequences in its table, and just over 7% of those were observed once. The top ten clonotypes cover roughly 1.5% of the sample. These data also formed part of another study, on yellow fever vaccine responses in identical twins.

What was sequenced was PBMCs. The receptors derive from a woman aged 18-29 years in good health.

Ten or more counts support this clonotype. J is TRBJ2-1 and V is TRBV29-1, with TRBD2 matching 9 bases. Germline V CDR1 and CDR2: SQVTM, ANQGSEA. J lost 9 bases, V lost 3 bases, and 6 bases had no gene match. The CDR3 extends over 13 amino acids. The CDR3 DNA is TGCAGCGTTGATTTGGGACTAGCCGGTGAGCAGTTCTTC. The encoded protein is CSVDLGLAGEQFF.

This clonotype was recorded many times. V and J are TRBV12-3 or TRBV12-4 and TRBJ1-5; 7 bases match TRBD1. The CDR3 loop spans 13 amino acids. The ends lost 7 bases at V and 6 bases at J; junction bases unmatched: 6. This chain's CDR3 is CASMRQGGQPQHF. CDR3 coding DNA: TGTGCCAGCATGAGACAGGGCGGTCAGCCCCAGCATTTT.

The chain has TRBV28 and TRBJ2-7; 8 bases align to TRBD2. The V gene's germline CDR1 is MDHEN and CDR2 SYDVKM. Germline trimming cut 3 bases from V and 6 bases from J; bases unmatched to any gene: 25. The CDR3 loop spans 20 amino acids. The CDR3 DNA reads as TGTGCCAGCAGTTTTTATCGAGGGGATTGGGGGACTAGTTCAGCCTGCGAGCAGTACTTC. Its protein is CASSFYRGDWGTSSACEQYF. The variable domain in full, with the rest retrieved from reference TRBV28 and TRBJ2-7, is DVKVTQSSRYLVKRTGEKVFLECVQDMDHENMFWYRQDPGLGLRLIYFSYDVKMKEKGDIPEGYSVSREKKERFSLILESASTNQTSMYLCASSFYRGDWGTSSACEQYFGPGTRLTVT.

This clonotype was seen at least ten times. The CDR3 is CASSPVRPTGLSTDTQYF. CDR3 nucleotide sequence: TGTGCCAGCAGCCCCGTTCGCCCCACTGGCCTTAGCACAGATACGCAGTATTTT. V and J are TRBV7-8 and TRBJ2-3; D unclear. The CDR3 is 18 amino acids. Trimming cost V 5 bases and J 0 bases, with 21 bases left between them. Germline V gene data show CDR1 as SGHVS and CDR2 as FQNEAQ.

In its sample, this clonotype was seen many times. The chain uses TRBV4-2 and TRBJ2-5, with D possibly TRBD1 on 5 matching bases. The CDR3 has 14 residues. The germline gives CDR1 LGHNA, CDR2 YNFKEQ. V was clipped by 1 base and J by 4 bases, with 10 bases between them. For the CDR3, the DNA is TGTGCCAGCAGCCAAGGGACACTTCCAGAGACCCAGTACTTC. Its protein product is CASSQGTLPETQYF.

V gene TRBV29-1 combines with J gene TRBJ1-2; D gene uncertain. The germline V gene has CDR1 SQVTM and CDR2 ANQGSEA. V lost 4 bases to trimming and J lost 6 bases, with 9 bases between them. The CDR3 has 11 amino acids. CDR3 DNA sequence: TGCAGCGTTGTCAGGACGGATGGCTACACCTTC. Translation: CSVVRTDGYTF.

V is TRBV12-3 or TRBV12-4 and J is TRBJ2-2, with 7 bases fitting TRBD1. V lost 5 bases to trimming and J lost 4 bases; unmatched junction nucleotides: 7. This CDR3 is 15 amino acids long. In nucleotides, the CDR3 is TGTGCCAGCAGTAAACAGGGGCTTGGCACCGGGGAGCTGTTTTTT. As protein: CASSKQGLGTGELFF.

This clonotype has only a few counts. The V call is TRBV24-1, the J call TRBJ1-4; no clear D gene. Trimming removed 4 bases at V and 7 bases at J, with 9 bases between. Per the germline V gene, CDR1 is KGHDR and CDR2 is SFDVKD. This CDR3 contains 13 residues. Here the CDR3 DNA reads TGTGCCACCAGTGACGGTAAAGCTGAAAAACTGTTTTTT. It encodes CATSDGKAEKLFF.

The chain couples TRBV5-1 to TRBJ2-2; D may be TRBD2 (6 bases). Germline V CDR1 and CDR2: SGHRS, YFSETQ. With 7 bases removed from V and 0 bases from J, the gap between germline ends came to 13 bases. The CDR3 length is 15 residues. CDR3 sequence (DNA): TGCGCCAGCCGCGGGGCGGACGCGAACACCGGGGAGCTGTTTTTT. This sequence encodes CASRGADANTGELFF.

The rearrangement links TRBV29-1 to TRBJ1-1; the D is unclear. Germline-derived CDR1 and CDR2 are SQVTM and ANQGSEA. This CDR3 comprises 13 residues. The ends were cut back, 4 bases at V and 0 bases at J, with 9 bases in the middle. The CDR3 is CSVVLVMNTEAFF. The CDR3 DNA follows: TGCAGCGTTGTTCTGGTTATGAACACTGAAGCTTTCTTT.

This clonotype was seen at least ten times. V and J are TRBV2 and TRBJ1-2; tentatively, D is TRBD1 (5 bases). This CDR3 region has 14 residues. Germline CDR1 reads SNHLY; CDR2 reads FYNNEI. V lost 3 bases and J lost 7, with 15 bases in between. CDR3 nucleotides: TGTGCCAGCAGTGAGGTCAGGGCGTTTGGTGGCTACACCTTC. Its protein product is CASSEVRAFGGYTF.

Comments on this clonotype: Mismatch with germline at one junction end may stem from a read error. The chain has TRBV20-1 and TRBJ1-3; TRBD1 is a possible D gene (6 bases). The CDR3 is made up of 15 amino acids. Germline V gene data show CDR1 as DFQATT and CDR2 as SNEGSKA (reference sequence). For the CDR3, the DNA is TGCAGTGCTGGAGAGTTACAGGGTGCTGGAAACACCATATATTTT. Translated, it gives CSAGELQGAGNTIYF.

This clonotype was observed many times. The chain couples TRBV20-1 to TRBJ2-7, with 11 bases identical to TRBD1. Germline lookup yields CDR1 DFQATT and CDR2 SNEGSKA (reference sequence). After removal of 2 bases from V and 5 bases from J, the junction contained 2 bases not matched to a gene. The CDR3 is made up of 13 amino acids. CDR3 nucleotides: TGCAGTGCTAGAAGGGACAGGGGGAACGAGCAGTACGTC. It specifies CSARRDRGNEQYV.

V is TRBV11-2 and J is TRBJ1-4; perhaps TRBD1 as D (5 bases). Germline V gene lookup returns CDR1 SGHAT and CDR2 FQNNGV. V shed 5 bases and J shed 0 bases, with 10 bases lying between them. This CDR3 is 15 amino acids long. CDR3 sequence: CASSPQVSTNEKLFF. DNA of the CDR3: TGTGCCAGCAGCCCACAGGTGTCAACTAATGAAAAACTGTTTTTT.

This clonotype showed up just a few times. The chain is built from TRBV6-5 and TRBJ1-3; D remains unclear. The length of the CDR3 is 14 residues. Germline V gives CDR1 MNHEY, CDR2 SVGAGI. Deletions cut 4 bases from V and 1 base from J, with 8 bases between. The CDR3 DNA follows: TGTGCCAGCAGTTCGCCAGTGTCTGGAAACACCATATATTTT. Amino acids: CASSSPVSGNTIYF.